Here is one TCR beta chain with its context. Antigen: not known. This entry belongs to a study of neoadjuvant anti-PD-1 for oral cavity cancer. Study at large: Patients without progression got a fourth dose around day 43. Study-level points and caveats: TCR analyses covered only a few patients per response group.

Germline assignment: CDR1 SGHRS and CDR2 YFSETQ. Trimming cost V 4 bases and J 1 base; bases outside gene matches: 13. CDR3 length: 19 residues. The repertoire was sequenced with immunoSEQ multiplex PCR; TCRdb's copy has only in-frame clones and lacks some. The data contain 14,000 or so clones, roughly three fifths of them seen just once; the ten biggest clones take up 2.5% to 3%. Sequencing was performed on PBMCs, taken before nivolumab (anti-PD-1) treatment. V and J are TRBV5-1 and TRBJ2-2, with 10 positions matching TRBD2. This sequence originates from a person aged 35 to 85 with oral cavity squamous cell carcinoma. CDR3 region: CASSQRVAGGRMNTGELFF. The CDR3 region has the DNA TGCGCCAGCAGCCAGCGAGTAGCGGGAGGTCGGATGAACACCGGGGAGCTGTTTTTT. Variable domain in full (rest from reference TRBV5-1 and TRBJ2-2): KAGVTQTPRYLIKTRGQQVTLSCSPISGHRSVSWYQQTPGQGLQFLFEYFSETQRNKGNFPGRFSGRQFSNSRSEMNVSTLELGDSALYLCASSQRVAGGRMNTGELFFGEGSRLTVL.